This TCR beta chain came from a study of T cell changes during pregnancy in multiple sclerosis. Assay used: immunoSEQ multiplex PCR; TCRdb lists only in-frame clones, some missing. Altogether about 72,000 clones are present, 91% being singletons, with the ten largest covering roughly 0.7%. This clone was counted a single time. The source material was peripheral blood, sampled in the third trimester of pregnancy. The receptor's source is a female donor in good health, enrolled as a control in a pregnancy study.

In DNA, the CDR3 is TGTGCCAGCAGTTCACGCTCTAGCGGAATGCATGAGCAGTTCTTC. This codes for CASSSRSSGMHEQFF. This chain joins TRBV6-6 and TRBJ2-1, with 7 bases that match TRBD2. Germline V lookup: CDR1 MNHNY, CDR2 SVGAGI (reference sequence). The CDR3 runs to 15 residues. Trimming removed 4 bases from V and 8 bases from J; junction bases left unmatched: 11.